The sample holds one count of the clone carrying this T cell receptor (beta chain). What it recognizes is unknown. The sample belongs to a study of T-cell memory formation after mild COVID-19. About the research overall: Largely, the TCR clusters proved donor specific. Study results and caveats: The study found balanced CD4/CD8 in clones contracting day 15 to 85 and a CD4+ lean in later expanders. Contracting CD4+ clones were located mainly in CM and EM, and CD8+ clones in EMRA.

CDR3 size: 16 residues. Germline CDR1 is MGHDK and CDR2 is SYGVNS. The J segment lost 3 bases and the V segment lost 4 bases, leaving 11 bases of the junction unmatched. TCRdb re-called the 5' RACE reads with MiXCR, one entry per CDR3 protein. The sample gives approximately 450,000 distinct CDR3 sequences, over 15% of which show up once; 9% to 15% is in the top ten. This clonotype was sampled from an adult woman who had mild COVID-19 (a few samples of this study predate the infection). Cell type and time point are not known. Sequencing was performed on PBMCs or a T cell subset sorted from them (not recorded which). The V gene is TRBV25-1, the J gene TRBJ2-5, with 7 nucleotides matching TRBD1. The CDR3 DNA is TGTGCCAGCAGTGCACGACAGGGCCAGCTGGAAGAGACCCAGTACTTC. Amino acids: CASSARQGQLEETQYF.